This T cell receptor (beta chain) was sequenced in a study of early T cells in non-severe SARS-CoV-2 infection. With 3 bases clipped from V and 5 bases from J, the junction kept 2 bases outside the gene matches. Germline CDR1 SGHNT, CDR2 YENEEA. The CDR3 has 13 amino acids. At least ten counts were recorded for this clonotype. The TCR library protocol was used to attach unique molecular identifiers. These identifiers were attached to individual cDNA molecules. One entry per CDR3 protein results from TCRdb running MiXCR on the 5' RACE reads. Of about 26,000 distinct CDR3 sequences listed, roughly 4.2% are singletons.

The genes are TRBV11-3 and TRBJ2-3; 7 nucleotides line up with TRBD1. The sample consisted of whole blood. The receptor was isolated from an adult who was a healthcare worker with PCR-confirmed SARS-CoV-2 infection or an uninfected control (not recorded which). The CDR3 nucleotides are TGTGCCAGCAGCTTCCGACAGGGAGATACGCAGTATTTT. This gives the protein CASSFRQGDTQYF.